Listed here are 6 T cell receptor beta chains from one sample, sequenced in a study of early T cells in non-severe SARS-CoV-2 infection. TCRdb called the 5' RACE reads again in MiXCR, with one record for every CDR3 protein. The sample holds more than 55,000 distinct CDR3 sequences; about 4.9% are singletons and the top ten take 3% to 4%. Specimen: whole blood, collected at baseline. These receptors were collected from an adult who was a healthcare worker with PCR-confirmed SARS-CoV-2 infection or an uninfected control (not recorded which). The donor label of this sample is uncertain.

In this sample, this clonotype turned up many times. This rearrangement joins TRBV6-5 to TRBJ1-1, with D hard to call. Looked up from germline, CDR1 is MNHEY and CDR2 is SVGAGI. This CDR3 has 14 residues. The V gene lost 2 bases and the J gene lost 0 bases, with 7 bases spanning the gap. The DNA for the CDR3 is TGTGCCAGCAGTTACGCACAGATGAACACTGAAGCTTTCTTT. It is translated as CASSYAQMNTEAFF.

This chain links TRBV2 with TRBJ1-5; no reliable D call. This CDR3 region has 15 residues. Germline lookup yields CDR1 SNHLY and CDR2 FYNNEI. Trimming shortened V by 5 bases and J by 3 bases, and 14 bases separated the two germline ends. CDR3 DNA: TGTGCCAGCAGTCCCTGGGGAGGAAACAATCAGCCCCAGCATTTT. The encoded protein is CASSPWGGNNQPQHF.

This CDR3 is CASSLEGLGREQYF. The CDR3 DNA reads as TGCGCCAGCAGCTTGGAAGGGCTCGGTCGCGAGCAGTACTTC. The J gene is TRBJ2-7, the V gene TRBV5-1; D not certain. The CDR3 contains 14 residues. The V and J ends lost 0 bases and 6 bases respectively, with 13 bases between them. Per the germline V gene, CDR1 is SGHRS and CDR2 is YFSETQ. Looking up the rest from reference TRBV5-1 and TRBJ2-7 gives the full variable domain: KAGVTQTPRYLIKTRGQQVTLSCSPISGHRSVSWYQQTPGQGLQFLFEYFSETQRNKGNFPGRFSGRQFSNSRSEMNVSTLELGDSALYLCASSLEGLGREQYFGPGTRLTVT.

A few counts support this clonotype. This chain uses TRBV3-1 with TRBJ2-7; D is perhaps TRBD1 (6 bases). The CDR3 covers 12 residues. V lost 8 bases and J 2 bases, leaving 10 bases between the germline ends. Germline lookup yields CDR1 LGHDT and CDR2 YNNKEL (reference sequence). The CDR3 loop reads CASGQPTYEQYF. DNA for the CDR3: TGTGCCAGCGGACAGCCGACCTACGAGCAGTACTTC.

This clonotype was seen repeatedly, ten times or more. The V and J genes are TRBV5-1 and TRBJ1-1; 8 bases match TRBD1. V was clipped by 3 bases and J by 1 base; unmatched bases: 2. The CDR3 spans 14 residues. In germline, CDR1 is SGHRS, CDR2 YFSETQ. Here the CDR3 DNA reads TGCGCCAGCAGCTGGACAGGGACGAACACTGAAGCTTTCTTT. This sequence encodes CASSWTGTNTEAFF.

This clonotype was counted only a few times. J is TRBJ2-4 and V is TRBV28; D is undetermined. Germline V gene data show CDR1 as MDHEN and CDR2 as SYDVKM. V was shortened by 2 bases and J by 1 base, with 9 bases between the two germline ends. The CDR3 is made up of 15 amino acids. CDR3 protein: CASSLTAGAKNIQYF. CDR3 in DNA: TGTGCCAGCAGTTTAACAGCTGGGGCCAAAAACATTCAGTACTTC.